This T cell receptor (beta chain) stems from a study of control samples from healthy donors and cancer patients (dated by TCRdb to 2020 to 2022). The germline V gene supplies CDR1 SNHLY and CDR2 FYNNEI. From the cysteine up to the phenylalanine, the CDR3 has a length of 14 residues. The kept DNA is CDR3 alone, 42 bases in frame from the first base. V is cut back by 4 bases and J by 5 bases, with 7 bases in the junction unmatched. The library was prepared using the immunoSEQ multiplex PCR assay. TCRdb carries this immuneACCESS record with in-frame sequences only. Its versions omit some clonotypes, under half of them owing to an unresolved V gene in the studies checked, with the rest unexplained. This sample gives 170,000 or so clones in total; around 90% of them show up just once. The ten most abundant clones make up around 2% of the sample. A remark on this clone: Its antigen target is currently unknown. Base-call qualities are not available, and no considerably larger clone is one nucleotide away.

Sequenced: blood. This receptor was taken from a middle-aged woman in good health. Recombination linked TRBV2 to TRBJ1-1; 7 of the junction bases match TRBD1. The base sequence is TGTGCCAGCAGTGGAGGAGGGGGCGGGACTGAAGCTTTCTTT. The encoded protein is CASSGGGGGTEAFF.